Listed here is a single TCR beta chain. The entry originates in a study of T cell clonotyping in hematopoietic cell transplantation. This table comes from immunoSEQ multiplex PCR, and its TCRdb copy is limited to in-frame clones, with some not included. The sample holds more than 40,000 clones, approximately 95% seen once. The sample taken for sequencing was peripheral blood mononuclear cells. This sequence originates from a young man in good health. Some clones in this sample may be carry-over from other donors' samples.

The CDR3 region has the DNA TGTGCCAGCAGCGTCGGGGCAGGGGATGGCTATGGCTACACCTTC. Translated, it gives CASSVGAGDGYGYTF. The chain joins TRBV9 to TRBJ1-2; D possibly corresponds to TRBD1 (6 bases). CDR3 length equals 15 residues. From germline, CDR1 is SGDLS and CDR2 YYNGEE. Between the trimmed V and J ends, which lost 2 bases and 4 bases, there was a span of 15 bases.